The clone carrying this T cell receptor (beta chain) has at least ten counts. What it binds is not known. Every donor contributed 7.5 to 10 milliliters of peripheral blood by blood draw. The V and J ends lost 4 bases and 3 bases respectively, with 6 bases between them. The CDR3 consists of 12 residues. From germline, CDR1 is SGHRS and CDR2 YFSETQ. The second PCR ran roughly 7 to 12 cycles with a sample-barcoded 5' primer and J-beta primers. One entry per CDR3 protein, called by TCRdb with MiXCR from the 5' RACE reads. This table has some 900,000 distinct CDR3 sequences, 25% to 30% appearing once. These data come from a study of blood T cells in healthy people across ages. Study-wide points: Greater diversity and more naive CD4+ cells were seen in long-lived donors than in aged donors. Possibly confounding the expanded clonotype changes was the fact that donor CMV status was unknown. Since the PBMCs were unsorted, naive and antigen-experienced cells could not be conclusively compared.

This sequence was found in a woman aged 80 or older in good health. This chain connects TRBV5-1 to TRBJ2-3, with D uncertain. Sequencing used blood. Here the CDR3 reads CASSRPTDTQYF. The CDR3 bases are TGCGCCAGCAGCAGGCCTACAGATACGCAGTATTTT. Based on the CDR3 plus reference TRBV5-1 and TRBJ2-3, the full variable domain is KAGVTQTPRYLIKTRGQQVTLSCSPISGHRSVSWYQQTPGQGLQFLFEYFSETQRNKGNFPGRFSGRQFSNSRSEMNVSTLELGDSALYLCASSRPTDTQYFGPGTRLTVL.